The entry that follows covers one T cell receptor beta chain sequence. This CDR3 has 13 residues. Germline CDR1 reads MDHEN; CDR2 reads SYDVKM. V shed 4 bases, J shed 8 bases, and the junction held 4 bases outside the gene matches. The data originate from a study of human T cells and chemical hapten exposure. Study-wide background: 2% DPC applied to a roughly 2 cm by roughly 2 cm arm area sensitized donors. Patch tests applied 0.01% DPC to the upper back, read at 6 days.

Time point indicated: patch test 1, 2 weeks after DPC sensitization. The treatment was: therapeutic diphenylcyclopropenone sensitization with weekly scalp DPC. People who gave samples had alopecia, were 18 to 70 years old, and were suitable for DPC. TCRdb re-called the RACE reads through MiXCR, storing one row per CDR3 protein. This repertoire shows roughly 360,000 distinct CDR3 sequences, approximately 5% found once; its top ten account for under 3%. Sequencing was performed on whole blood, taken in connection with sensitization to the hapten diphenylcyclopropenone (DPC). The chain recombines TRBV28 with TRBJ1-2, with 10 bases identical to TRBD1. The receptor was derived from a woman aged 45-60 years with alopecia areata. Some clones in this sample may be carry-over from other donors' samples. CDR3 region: CASSSRTGGGYTF. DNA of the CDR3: TGTGCCAGCAGTTCTCGGACAGGGGGAGGCTACACCTTC.